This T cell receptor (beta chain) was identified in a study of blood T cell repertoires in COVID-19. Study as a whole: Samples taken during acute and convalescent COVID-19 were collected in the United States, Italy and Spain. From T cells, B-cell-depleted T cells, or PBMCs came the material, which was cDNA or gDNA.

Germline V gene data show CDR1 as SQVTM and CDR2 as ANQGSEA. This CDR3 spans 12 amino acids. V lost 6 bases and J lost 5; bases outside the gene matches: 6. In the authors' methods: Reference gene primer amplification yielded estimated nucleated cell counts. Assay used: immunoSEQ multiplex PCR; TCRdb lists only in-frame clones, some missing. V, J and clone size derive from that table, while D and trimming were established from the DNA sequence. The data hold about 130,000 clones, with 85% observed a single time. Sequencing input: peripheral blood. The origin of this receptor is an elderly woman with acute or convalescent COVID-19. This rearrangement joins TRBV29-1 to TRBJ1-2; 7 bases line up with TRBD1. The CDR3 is CSVSQGPYGYTF. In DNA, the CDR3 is TGCAGCGTCTCACAGGGGCCTTATGGCTACACCTTC.